The T cell receptor (beta chain) under discussion was sequenced for a study of memory CD4+ T cells and cytomegalovirus serostatus (dated by TCRdb to between 2017 and 2020). Regarding the complete study: The cohort comprised around 35 healthy Belgian adults, 9 CMV seropositive and 24 CMV seronegative. To replicate a published TCR-based CMV serostatus classifier, the study sequenced CD4+ memory TCRbeta repertoires from a Belgian cohort whose cytomegalovirus serostatus was known. Here is what the overall study found, with its caveats: For predicting CMV serostatus, the median bootstrapped AUC was roughly 0.95 using the original framework and around 0.9 using a US-trained random forest. On the Belgian cohort, the classifier based on the original framework reached a median bootstrapped AUC of about 0.96, with a 95% CI of 0.76-1.00. The results were interpreted as suggesting that the CMV-associated TCR signature is mostly present in the CD4+ memory repertoire. Of around 160 previously reported CMV-associated TCRbeta sequences, some 67 appeared in the CD4+ memory repertoires, each in one to five individuals. Only CD4+CD45RO+ memory cells were sequenced, in contrast to the original study, in which naive and memory CD4+ and CD8+ populations were covered.

Germline trimming: 7 bases from V, 3 bases from J; junction bases outside gene matches: 12. From a lookup of the germline V gene, CDR1 and CDR2 are SNHLY and FYNNEI. CDR3 length: 15 amino acids, cysteine to phenylalanine. Kept here is only the CDR3 DNA, which spans 45 bases and is read in frame from base 1. The Quick-DNA Microprep Kit was used to extract genomic DNA from the sorted cells. Amplification of TCRbeta DNA was done with the immunoSEQ hsTCRbeta kit, following the protocol from the manufacturer. An Illumina MiSeq instrument was used to sequence the TCRbeta libraries. In the original analysis: Once out-of-frame sequences had been removed, 2 million to 2.5 million distinct TCRbeta sequences were left, which works out to an average of around 70,000 per individual. Each individual was scored by the count of 150 to 200 previously reported CMV-associated TCRbeta sequences and the total productive distinct TCRbeta count. A beta-binomial model was reimplemented in Python, and scikit-learn random forests with default parameters were trained on data from the US cohort. Classifier performance on the Belgian cohort was reported as the median AUC with percentile confidence intervals calculated over 10,000 bootstrap iterations. TCRdb mirrors the immuneACCESS table, restricted to in-frame sequences. Some clones are absent from its copies; in checked studies, under half trace to an unresolved V gene, and the reason for the others is unknown. Clone size and the V and J calls come from that table; the DNA yielded D and trimming. A total of 50,000 to 60,000 clones appear in this sample, about 80% of them only once. Roughly 1.4% of the sample goes to the ten largest clones.

A FACSAria II was used to sort memory CD4+ T cells, defined as single viable CD3+CD4+CD8-CD45RO+ cells. CMV serostatus was assessed using a Roche Elecsys assay, by which serum IgG against CMV pp150, pp28, p38 and p52 was detected. Following thawing, total CD4+ T cells were enriched through positive selection using CD4 magnetic microbeads. The samples came from a different study that was designed specifically to examine the CD4+ T cell memory repertoire. Following standard operating procedures, peripheral blood mononuclear cells were isolated and cryopreserved, while serum was kept at -80 degrees C. CD3-PerCP (BW264/56), CD4-APC (RPA-T4), CD45RO-PE (UCHT1) and CD8-Pacific Orange (3B5) antibodies were used for staining, and non-viable cells were excluded with Sytox blue. To note about this clone: Its antigen is not yet known. Nothing much larger sits one base from this clone, and base qualities are not available.

The V gene is TRBV2 and the J gene is TRBJ2-7; the central 7 bases match TRBD2. What was sequenced was memory CD4+ T cells from blood. This receptor was identified in an adult in good health and CMV-seropositive. For the CDR3, the sequence is CASTEGSWGGYEQYF. The bases read TGTGCCAGCACCGAGGGCTCCTGGGGGGGCTACGAGCAGTACTTC.